These 23 T cell receptor beta chains originate from one sample sequenced in a study of beta chain features in type 1 diabetes. Every isolated RNA sample was fully reverse transcribed, so sequencing captured expressed TCRB transcripts. Profiling relied on immunoSEQ multiplex PCR, and the TCRdb table lists in-frame clones only, not all of them. The sample has 430,000 or so clones; over 9.5% are singletons. Sequencing was carried out using naive CD4+ T cells from blood. These receptors were obtained from a young woman in good health.

This clone showed up many times. This sequence joins TRBV29-1 and TRBJ2-7; TRBD1 matches 9 bases. The CDR3 has 12 amino acids. CDR1 SQVTM and CDR2 ANQGSEA come from the germline V gene. The junction had 10 bases not matched to a gene; V was cut back by 7 bases and J by 9 bases. CDR3 nucleotide sequence: TGCAGCGCCCTCGACAGGGGGGAACGGCAGTACTTC. This codes for CSALDRGERQYF.

This clone was recorded a few times. The genes are TRBV25-1 and TRBJ2-3; D is ambiguous. This CDR3 is 15 amino acids long. Trimming removed 4 bases from V and 2 bases from J, with 13 bases in between. Germline V gene data show CDR1 as MGHDK and CDR2 as SYGVNS. The CDR3 coding sequence is TGTGCCAGCAGTGGTTGGCACACTTCCACAGATACGCAGTATTTT. Translated: CASSGWHTSTDTQYF.

This clone was counted a few times. The V call is TRBV25-1, the J call TRBJ1-6; D not resolved. This CDR3 region has 18 residues. V dropped 3 bases and J dropped 0 bases, with 15 bases sitting between them. Germline CDR1 reads MGHDK; CDR2 reads SYGVNS. This CDR3 reads CASSDSRTASSYNSPLHF. CDR3 DNA sequence: TGTGCCAGCAGTGACTCCAGGACCGCGAGCTCCTATAATTCACCCCTCCACTTT.

The gene calls are TRBV7-2 and TRBJ2-2; maybe TRBD2 (5 bases). The CDR3 loop spans 16 amino acids. CDR1 is SGHTA and CDR2 is FQGNSA in the germline V gene. Trimming removed 3 bases from V and 2 bases from J, with 13 bases in between. The CDR3 loop is CASSFNSGINTGELFF. CDR3 bases: TGTGCCAGCAGCTTTAATTCCGGGATAAACACCGGGGAGCTGTTTTTT.

This clone showed up just a few times. V usage is TRBV7-8 and J usage is TRBJ2-1; 7 bases line up with TRBD2. With V trimmed by 2 bases and J by 9 bases, 7 bases remained unmatched. The length of the CDR3 is 14 residues. Germline-derived CDR1 and CDR2 are SGHVS and FQNEAQ. The CDR3 is CASSLSRGRGEQFF. CDR3 nucleotide sequence: TGTGCCAGCAGCTTAAGTCGCGGGAGAGGTGAGCAGTTCTTC. The variable domain in full, completed from reference TRBV7-8 and TRBJ2-1, reads GAGVSQSPRYKVAKRGQDVALRCDPISGHVSLFWYQQALGQGPEFLTYFQNEAQLDKSGLPSDRFFAERPEGSVSTLKIQRTQQEDSAVYLCASSLSRGRGEQFFGPGTRLTVL.

The chain joins TRBV6-6 to TRBJ2-1, with D possibly being TRBD1 (5 bases). V lost 6 bases and J 5 bases, leaving 11 bases between the germline ends. This CDR3 region has 13 residues. Germline lookup yields CDR1 MNHNY and CDR2 SVGAGI (reference sequence). The CDR3 bases are TGTGCCAGCAGATATGACAGAAACAATGAGCAGTTCTTC. Protein sequence: CASRYDRNNEQFF.

The chain joins TRBV4-3 to TRBJ1-4, with D possibly TRBD1 on 5 matching bases. The CDR3 loop spans 15 amino acids. CDR1 is LGHNA, CDR2 YSLEER, per germline. Between the trimmed V and J ends, which lost 4 bases and 5 bases, there was a span of 14 bases. Here the CDR3 DNA reads TGCGCCAGCAGCCCAGCAGGGACGTTAAATGAAAAACTGTTTTTT. The encoded protein is CASSPAGTLNEKLFF.

This clone appeared a few times. The chain is built from TRBV15 and TRBJ2-3; D is ambiguous. CDR1 and CDR2 (germline): LNHNV, YYDKDF (reference sequence). CDR3 length equals 14 residues. The V end was cut by 1 base, the J end by 2 bases, with 7 bases between. The CDR3 coding sequence is TGTGCCACCAGCAGAGCTCCTTACACAGATACGCAGTATTTT. Its protein product is CATSRAPYTDTQYF.

The rearrangement uses TRBV4-1 and TRBJ2-5; 9 bases line up with TRBD1. CDR1 is MGHRA and CDR2 is YSYEKL in the germline V gene. J lost 5 bases, V lost 4 bases, and 8 bases had no gene match. This CDR3 is 15 amino acids long. CDR3 in DNA: TGCGCCAGCAGCCGAGAACAGGGGGCGCGGGAGACCCAGTACTTC. This translates into CASSREQGARETQYF.

This chain connects TRBV29-1 to TRBJ2-1; a weak D match, TRBD1 (6 bases). V was shortened by 0 bases and J by 2 bases, with 14 bases between the two germline ends. The CDR3 length is 16 residues. Germline assignment: CDR1 SQVTM and CDR2 ANQGSEA. CDR3 loop: CSVEDPHRVPYNEQFF. The CDR3 DNA reads as TGCAGCGTTGAAGATCCCCACAGGGTTCCCTACAATGAGCAGTTCTTC.

V and J are TRBV4-2 and TRBJ2-7; TRBD2 matches at 9 bases. The CDR3 has 16 amino acids. The germline CDR1 and CDR2 sequences are LGHNA and YNFKEQ. The ends lost 0 bases at V and 2 bases at J; junction bases unmatched: 5. The CDR3 DNA sequence: TGTGCCAGCAGCCAAGATTCTAGCGGGACCCCCTACGAGCAGTACTTC. This gives the protein CASSQDSSGTPYEQYF.

The chain uses TRBV6-5 and TRBJ2-1; 8 positions match TRBD2. Germline lookup yields CDR1 MNHEY and CDR2 SVGAGI. The V and J ends lost 6 bases and 6 bases, in that order; junction bases with no gene match: 10. The CDR3 length is 15 residues. The CDR3 DNA is TGTGCCAGCAGCAAAACCGGGACTAGGGGCAATGAGCAGTTCTTC. This codes for CASSKTGTRGNEQFF.

This clone showed up just a few times. The chain is built from TRBV18 and TRBJ2-7; D is possibly TRBD2 (5 bases). This CDR3 comprises 12 residues. CDR1 is KGHSH, CDR2 LQKENI, per germline. With 2 bases removed from V and 6 bases from J, the gap between germline ends came to 8 bases. CDR3 amino acids: CASSPFRGEQYF. The CDR3 nucleotides read TGTGCCAGCTCACCATTTCGGGGCGAGCAGTACTTC. The whole variable domain, filled in from reference TRBV18 and TRBJ2-7, reads NAGVMQNPRHLVRRRGQEARLRCSPMKGHSHVYWYRQLPEEGLKFMVYLQKENIIDESGMPKERFSAEFPKEGPSILRIQQVVRGDSAAYFCASSPFRGEQYFGPGTRLTVT.

This rearrangement joins TRBV18 to TRBJ2-7, with a possible D match to TRBD2 (5 bases). This CDR3 region has 13 residues. Between the trimmed V and J ends, which lost 3 bases and 7 bases, there was a span of 13 bases. Looked up from germline, CDR1 is KGHSH and CDR2 is LQKENI. The DNA of the CDR3 is TGTGCCAGCTCACCGATCCCGCAGCGGGAGCAGTACTTC. Protein: CASSPIPQREQYF.

This clone was seen a few times. V is TRBV2 and J is TRBJ1-6; a possible D gene is TRBD1 (5 bases). Germline CDR1 reads SNHLY; CDR2 reads FYNNEI. The germline V and J ends were trimmed by 5 bases and 10 bases, with 12 bases remaining between them. The CDR3 extends over 13 amino acids. The CDR3 loop is CASSPARDSPLHF. The CDR3, as DNA: TGTGCCAGCAGTCCCGCGAGGGACTCACCCCTCCACTTT. The entire variable domain, with the rest obtained from reference TRBV2 and TRBJ1-6, is as follows: EPEVTQTPSHQVTQMGQEVILRCVPISNHLYFYWYRQILGQKVEFLVSFYNNEISEKSEIFDDQFSVERPDGSNFTLKIRSTKLEDSAMYFCASSPARDSPLHFGNGTRLTVT.

Remarks on this clone: This clone may be a read error of a much larger clone one base away. The chain recombines TRBV11-2 with TRBJ2-3; D is uncertain. The CDR3 spans 13 residues. V dropped 0 bases and J dropped 1 base, with 2 bases sitting between them. The germline gives CDR1 SGHAT, CDR2 FQNNGV. DNA for the CDR3: TGTGCCAGCAGCTTAGATCGCACAGATACGCAGTATTTT. Translation: CASSLDRTDTQYF.

V and J are TRBV5-1 and TRBJ1-3; 8 bases map to TRBD1. CDR3 length: 15 amino acids. In germline, CDR1 is SGHRS, CDR2 YFSETQ. The junction had 5 bases not matched to a gene; V was cut back by 0 bases and J by 6 bases. The CDR3 nucleotides read TGCGCCAGCAGCTTGGGTCAGGACAGGGAAAACACCATATATTTT. Translation: CASSLGQDRENTIYF.

The rearrangement joins TRBV14 to TRBJ2-5; D gene ambiguous. The V gene lost 4 bases and the J gene lost 4 bases, with 7 bases spanning the gap. The CDR3 is 12 residues long. Germline V gives CDR1 SGHDN, CDR2 FVKESK. CDR3 nucleotides: TGTGCCAGCAGCCCACGCCGAGAGACCCAGTACTTC. Protein: CASSPRRETQYF.

This clone was recorded a few times. The rearrangement joins TRBV11-2 to TRBJ2-7, with D possibly matching TRBD2 (5 bases). Germline values: CDR1 SGHAT, CDR2 FQNNGV. Trimming pared 5 bases from V and 2 bases from J, leaving 10 bases between. There are 13 residues in the CDR3. CDR3 sequence reads: CASSGESPYEQYV. The CDR3 DNA is TGTGCCAGCAGCGGGGAGTCCCCCTACGAGCAGTACGTC.

This clone was counted between two and nine times. The V call is TRBV6-1, the J call TRBJ2-5; 14 positions agree with TRBD2. Trimming took 4 bases from V and 4 from J; bases not matched to a gene: 8. CDR3 length equals 17 residues. The V gene's germline CDR1 is MNHNS and CDR2 SASEGT. The CDR3 region is CASSGTGLAGAAETQYF. The CDR3 coding sequence is TGTGCCAGCAGTGGGACGGGACTAGCGGGAGCGGCAGAGACCCAGTACTTC.

The J gene is TRBJ2-1, the V gene TRBV30; weak D call: TRBD2 (6 bases). CDR1 and CDR2 (germline): GTSNPN, SVGIG (reference sequence). The ends were cut back, 3 bases at V and 8 bases at J, with 14 bases in the middle. The CDR3 sequence is 13 residues long. The CDR3 DNA is TGTGCCTGGAGATGGGACCAGCGGGATGAGCAGTTCTTC. It encodes CAWRWDQRDEQFF.

This clone was seen more than once but under ten times. The chain is built from TRBV6-5 and TRBJ2-3; D gene uncertain. V lost 6 bases, J lost 0 bases, and 4 bases lay in between. Germline values: CDR1 MNHEY, CDR2 SVGAGI. CDR3 length equals 12 residues. Here the CDR3 reads CASRRSTDTQYF. The CDR3, as DNA: TGTGCCAGCAGACGGAGCACAGATACGCAGTATTTT.

This clone turned up a few times. V and J are TRBV28 and TRBJ2-7; TRBD1 matches at 10 bases. CDR3 length: 14 amino acids. Germline values: CDR1 MDHEN, CDR2 SYDVKM. The V gene end was trimmed by 5 bases and the J gene end by 5 bases; junction bases not matched to a gene: 6. The CDR3 is CASSPGDRGHEQYV. The CDR3, as DNA: TGTGCCAGCAGTCCGGGGGACAGGGGCCACGAGCAGTACGTC.